This T cell receptor (beta chain) was identified during a study of CD8+ T cells in alopecia areata. As for the study in general: Among treated patients, oral tofacitinib was administered at 5 to 10 mg twice daily.

In each case, RNA was isolated and then reverse transcribed into cDNA as the sequencing template. Only in-frame clones appear in the TCRdb table, and some are missing; sequencing was by immunoSEQ multiplex PCR. The table has 120,000 or so clones, approximately 53% seen once; the top ten hold 4.5%. The length of the CDR3 is 13 residues. Per the germline V gene, CDR1 is MDHEN and CDR2 is SYDVKM. V was clipped by 1 base and J by 4 bases, with 7 bases between them. The sequenced sample was CD4+ T cells sorted from blood, obtained at week 0. This sequence was found in a human donor with alopecia areata. This chain connects TRBV28 to TRBJ1-2; no firm D call. The CDR3, as DNA: TGTGCCAGCAGTTTATTAAGGATCTATGGCTACACCTTC. Translated: CASSLLRIYGYTF.